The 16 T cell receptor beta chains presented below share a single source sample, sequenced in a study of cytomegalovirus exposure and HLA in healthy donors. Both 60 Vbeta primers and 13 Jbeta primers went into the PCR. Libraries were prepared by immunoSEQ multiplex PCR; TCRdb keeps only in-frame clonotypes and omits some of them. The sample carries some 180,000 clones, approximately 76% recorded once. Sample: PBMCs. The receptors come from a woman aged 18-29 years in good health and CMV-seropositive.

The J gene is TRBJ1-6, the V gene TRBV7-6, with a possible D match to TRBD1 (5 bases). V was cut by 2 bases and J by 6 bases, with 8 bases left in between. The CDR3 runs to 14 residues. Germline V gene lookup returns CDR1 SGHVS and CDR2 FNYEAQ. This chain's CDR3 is CASSLNRSNSPLHF. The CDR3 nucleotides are TGTGCCAGCAGCTTAAACAGGTCTAATTCACCCCTCCACTTT.

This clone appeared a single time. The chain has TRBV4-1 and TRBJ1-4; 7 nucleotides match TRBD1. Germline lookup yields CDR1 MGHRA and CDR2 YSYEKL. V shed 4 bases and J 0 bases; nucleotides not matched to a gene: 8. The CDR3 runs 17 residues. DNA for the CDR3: TGCGCCAGCAGCCGCCGTCCGACAGGGTCAACTAATGAAAAACTGTTTTTT. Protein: CASSRRPTGSTNEKLFF.

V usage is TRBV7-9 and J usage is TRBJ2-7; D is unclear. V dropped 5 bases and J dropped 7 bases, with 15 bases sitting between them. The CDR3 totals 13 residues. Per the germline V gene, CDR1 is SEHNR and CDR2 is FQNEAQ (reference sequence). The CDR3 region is CASSGFGAVEQYF. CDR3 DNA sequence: TGTGCCAGCAGCGGTTTTGGAGCTGTGGAGCAGTACTTC.

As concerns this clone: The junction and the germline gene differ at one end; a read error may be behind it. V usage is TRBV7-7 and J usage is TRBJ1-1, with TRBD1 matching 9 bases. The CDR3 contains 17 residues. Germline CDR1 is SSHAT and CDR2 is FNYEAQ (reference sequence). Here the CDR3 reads CASSWDRDRVKTTEAFF. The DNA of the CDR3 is TGTGCTAGCAGCTGGGACCGGGACAGGGTTAAGACCACTGAAGCTTTCTTT.

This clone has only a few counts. CDR3 sequence: CASSLGPVSYNEQFF. CDR3 in DNA: TGTGCCAGCAGCTTAGGTCCAGTCTCCTACAATGAGCAGTTCTTC. This chain uses TRBV7-3 with TRBJ2-1; D call uncertain. Between the trimmed V and J ends, which lost 2 bases and 0 bases, there was a span of 8 bases. CDR1 is SGHTA and CDR2 is FQGTGA in the germline V gene. The CDR3 runs 15 residues.

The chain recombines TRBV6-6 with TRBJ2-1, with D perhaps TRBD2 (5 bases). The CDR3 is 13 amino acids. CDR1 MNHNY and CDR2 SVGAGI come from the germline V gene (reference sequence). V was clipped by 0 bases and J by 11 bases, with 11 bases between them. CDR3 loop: CASSYSQDGKQFF. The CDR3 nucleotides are TGTGCCAGCAGTTACTCTCAGGACGGGAAGCAGTTCTTC.

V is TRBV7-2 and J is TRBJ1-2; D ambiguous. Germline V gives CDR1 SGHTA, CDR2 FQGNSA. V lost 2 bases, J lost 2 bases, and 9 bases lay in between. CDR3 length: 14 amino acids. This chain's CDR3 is CASSLTSANYGYTF. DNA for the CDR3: TGTGCCAGCAGCTTAACGAGCGCGAACTATGGCTACACCTTC.

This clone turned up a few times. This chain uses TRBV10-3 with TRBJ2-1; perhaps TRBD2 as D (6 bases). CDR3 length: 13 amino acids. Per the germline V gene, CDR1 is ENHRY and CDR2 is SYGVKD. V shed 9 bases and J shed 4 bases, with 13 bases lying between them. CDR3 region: CAITRDSYNEQFF. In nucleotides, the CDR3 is TGTGCCATTACCCGGGACTCTTACAATGAGCAGTTCTTC.

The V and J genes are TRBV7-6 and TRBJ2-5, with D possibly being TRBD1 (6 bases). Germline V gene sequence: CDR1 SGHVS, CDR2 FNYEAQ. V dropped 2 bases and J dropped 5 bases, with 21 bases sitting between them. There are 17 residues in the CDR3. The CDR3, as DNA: TGTGCCAGCAGCTTACCCTCTAATAATCCAGGGGAGGAGACCCAGTACTTC. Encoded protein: CASSLPSNNPGEETQYF.

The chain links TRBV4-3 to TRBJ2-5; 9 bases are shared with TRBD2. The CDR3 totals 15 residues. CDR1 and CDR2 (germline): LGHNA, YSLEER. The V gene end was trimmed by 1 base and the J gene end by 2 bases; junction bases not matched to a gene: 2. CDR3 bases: TGCGCCAGCAGCCAAGGACTAGCGGCACAAGAGACCCAGTACTTC. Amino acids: CASSQGLAAQETQYF.

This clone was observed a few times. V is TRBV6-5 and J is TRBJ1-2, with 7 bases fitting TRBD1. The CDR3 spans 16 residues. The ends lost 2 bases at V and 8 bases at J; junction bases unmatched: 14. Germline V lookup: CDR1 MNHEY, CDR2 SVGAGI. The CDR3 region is CASSYDRQGSPFGYTF. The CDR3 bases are TGTGCCAGCAGTTACGACCGACAGGGTTCTCCCTTCGGCTACACCTTC.

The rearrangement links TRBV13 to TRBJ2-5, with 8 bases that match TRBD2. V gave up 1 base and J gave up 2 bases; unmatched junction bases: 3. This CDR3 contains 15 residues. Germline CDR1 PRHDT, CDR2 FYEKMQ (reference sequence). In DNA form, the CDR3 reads TGTGCCAGCAGCTTAGCCGGGACTAGACAAGAGACCCAGTACTTC. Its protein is CASSLAGTRQETQYF.

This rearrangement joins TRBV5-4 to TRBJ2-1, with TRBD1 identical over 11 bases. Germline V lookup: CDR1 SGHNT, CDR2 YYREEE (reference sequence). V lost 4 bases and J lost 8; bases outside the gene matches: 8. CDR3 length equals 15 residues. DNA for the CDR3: TGTGCCAGCAGCGCTACGGGACAGGGGGGCGATGAGCAGTTCTTC. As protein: CASSATGQGGDEQFF.

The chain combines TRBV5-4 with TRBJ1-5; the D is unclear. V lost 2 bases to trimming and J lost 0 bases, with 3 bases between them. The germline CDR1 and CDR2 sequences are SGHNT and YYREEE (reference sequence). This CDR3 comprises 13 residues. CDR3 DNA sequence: TGTGCCAGCAGCTTCGGTAGCAATCAGCCCCAGCATTTT. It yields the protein CASSFGSNQPQHF.

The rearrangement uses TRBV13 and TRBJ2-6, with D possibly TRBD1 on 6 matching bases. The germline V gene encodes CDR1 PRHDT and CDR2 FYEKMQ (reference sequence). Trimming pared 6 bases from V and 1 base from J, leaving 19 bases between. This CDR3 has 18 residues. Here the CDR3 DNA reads TGTGCCAGCAGTACGTTGGGCAGGGGAAGTTCTGGGGCCAACGTCCTGACTTTC. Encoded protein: CASSTLGRGSSGANVLTF.

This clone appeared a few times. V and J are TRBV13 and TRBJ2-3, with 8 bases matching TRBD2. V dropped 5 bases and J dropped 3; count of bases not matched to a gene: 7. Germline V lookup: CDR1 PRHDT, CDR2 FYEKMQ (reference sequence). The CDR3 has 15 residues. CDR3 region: CASSTGGARTDTQYF. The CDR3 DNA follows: TGTGCCAGCAGCACCGGGGGGGCCAGAACAGATACGCAGTATTTT.